Presented here are 9 T cell receptor beta chains from one specimen sequenced in a study of vaccination and CD4 T cells after COVID-19. The antigens for these receptors are not known. Noted time point: late sampling 161 to 241 days after vaccination in a few convalescent patients. Treatment noted: approximately 11-day PBMC culture with coronavirus spike peptide pools or control peptides (ViraFEST assay). Sequenced with the Oncomine TCR Beta short-read assay was DNA taken from cultured CD4+ T cells. TCRdb re-called the PCR reads through MiXCR, storing one row per CDR3 protein. The table lists tens of thousands of distinct CDR3 sequences, 42% of them singletons. This specimen consisted of CD4+ T cells from blood, cultured in vitro, obtained about 7 months after SARS-CoV-2 vaccination. Receptors were obtained from a human donor who had recovered from COVID-19.

The chain employs TRBV27 and TRBJ2-7; tentative D call: TRBD2 (5 bases). This CDR3 contains 14 residues. The V end was cut by 8 bases, the J end by 2 bases, with 16 bases between. Germline lookup yields CDR1 MNHEY and CDR2 SMNVEV (reference sequence). The CDR3 coding sequence is TGTGCCAGCCGCACGAGGGTCGCTCCCTACGAGCAGTACTTC. Amino acids: CASRTRVAPYEQYF.

This rearrangement joins TRBV10-3 to TRBJ2-3; D remains unclear. From germline, CDR1 is ENHRY and CDR2 SYGVKD. V gave up 2 bases and J gave up 3 bases, with 9 bases separating them. The CDR3 runs 14 residues. CDR3 residues: CAISERRLTDTQYF. Written as DNA, the CDR3 is TGTGCCATCAGTGAGCGGAGACTTACAGATACGCAGTATTTT.

This clonotype is categorized as large. The chain is built from TRBV6-1 and TRBJ2-7; 7 bases map to TRBD1. V dropped 5 bases and J dropped 3; count of bases not matched to a gene: 10. Germline lookup yields CDR1 MNHNS and CDR2 SASEGT. The CDR3 has 15 residues. CDR3 sequence (DNA): TGTGCCAGCAGTATACAGGGGTCTGCCTACTACGAGCAGTACTTC. Its protein is CASSIQGSAYYEQYF.

The chain is built from TRBV15 and TRBJ2-1; D is ambiguous. Germline V lookup: CDR1 LNHNV, CDR2 YYDKDF (reference sequence). The CDR3 is made up of 15 amino acids. Trimming shortened V by 1 base and J by 3 bases, and 10 bases separated the two germline ends. The CDR3 spells CATSRVGGYYNEQFF. The CDR3 coding sequence is TGTGCCACCAGCAGAGTCGGCGGCTACTACAATGAGCAGTTCTTC.

V usage is TRBV19 and J usage is TRBJ1-1; tentatively, D is TRBD1 (5 bases). Looked up from germline, CDR1 is LNHDA and CDR2 is SQIVND (reference sequence). This CDR3 contains 15 residues. V dropped 3 bases and J dropped 1 base, with 12 bases sitting between them. The CDR3 spells CASSIGREGNTEAFF. As DNA, the CDR3 is TGTGCCAGTAGTATCGGCAGGGAGGGGAACACTGAAGCTTTCTTT.

The V call is TRBV7-9, the J call TRBJ2-3, with D hard to call. Trimming removed 5 bases from V and 1 base from J, with 10 bases in between. The CDR3 covers 14 residues. From germline, CDR1 is SEHNR and CDR2 FQNEAQ (reference sequence). This CDR3 is CASSASGGTDTQYF. In nucleotides, the CDR3 is TGTGCCAGCAGCGCATCCGGAGGCACAGATACGCAGTATTTT.

This clonotype was picked up a small number of times. V is TRBV6-5 and J is TRBJ1-5; D gene uncertain. Deletions cut 4 bases from V and 4 bases from J, with 8 bases between. CDR1 is MNHEY and CDR2 is SVGAGI in the germline V gene. This CDR3 has 13 residues. The CDR3 DNA sequence: TGTGCCAGCAGTTTTTCCCAAAATCAGCCCCAGCATTTT. Translated: CASSFSQNQPQHF.

This clonotype has a handful of counts. The chain links TRBV6-5 to TRBJ2-7; D is unresolved. Germline V lookup: CDR1 MNHEY, CDR2 SVGAGI. V was clipped by 3 bases and J by 3 bases, with 9 bases between them. The CDR3 is made up of 13 amino acids. This CDR3 is CASSYVAGYEQYF. DNA for the CDR3: TGTGCCAGCAGTTATGTGGCAGGCTACGAGCAGTACTTC.

This clonotype turned up a few times. The chain is built from TRBV6-8 and TRBJ2-5; no clear D. CDR3 length: 16 amino acids. V was clipped by 5 bases and J by 4 bases, with 20 bases between them. CDR1 MNHGY and CDR2 SAAAGT come from the germline V gene. This chain's CDR3 is CASSQQREWSAETQYF. CDR3 sequence (DNA): TGTGCCAGCAGTCAACAAAGGGAATGGTCTGCAGAGACCCAGTACTTC.